These 12 T cell receptor beta chains came from one sample sequenced in a study of T cell responses to AZD1222 COVID-19 vaccine. Only in-frame clones appear in the TCRdb table, and some are missing; sequencing was by immunoSEQ multiplex PCR. The sample includes about 160,000 clones, roughly nine tenths seen only once; the top ten take approximately 2%. Material: peripheral blood, obtained on day 0 of AZD1222 vaccination. These TCRs come from an adult in good health.

This clone was picked up a small number of times. V gene TRBV27 combines with J gene TRBJ2-7; 9 bases are a match to TRBD1. V shed 2 bases and J 0 bases; nucleotides not matched to a gene: 5. The germline V gene encodes CDR1 MNHEY and CDR2 SMNVEV (reference sequence). This CDR3 contains 16 residues. CDR3 in amino acids: CASSLGGTGLSYEQYF. The CDR3 region has the DNA TGTGCCAGCAGTTTAGGTGGGACAGGGCTCTCCTACGAGCAGTACTTC.

The rearrangement joins TRBV10-3 to TRBJ1-5, with TRBD1 as a possible D gene (6 bases). Germline lookup yields CDR1 ENHRY and CDR2 SYGVKD. Trimming removed 9 bases from V and 0 bases from J, with 12 bases in between. CDR3 length equals 14 residues. CDR3 sequence (DNA): TGTGCCATAGGACAGCAGTATAGCAATCAGCCCCAGCATTTT. This translates into CAIGQQYSNQPQHF.

The CDR3 DNA follows: TGTGCCAGCAGTGCCGACATGGATGAAAAACTGTTTTTT. Translating gives CASSADMDEKLFF. This chain joins TRBV25-1 and TRBJ1-4; D not resolved. Trimming removed 4 bases at V and 6 bases at J, with 9 bases between. This CDR3 contains 13 residues. From germline, CDR1 is MGHDK and CDR2 SYGVNS. The whole variable domain, remainder taken from reference TRBV25-1 and TRBJ1-4, is EADIYQTPRYLVIGTGKKITLECSQTMGHDKMYWYQQDPGMELHLIHYSYGVNSTEKGDLSSESTVSRIRTEHFPLTLESARPSHTSQYLCASSADMDEKLFFGSGTQLSVL.

The chain is built from TRBV5-6 and TRBJ1-5; D gene unclear. In germline, CDR1 is SGHDT, CDR2 YYEEEE. CDR3 length equals 14 residues. The germline V and J ends were trimmed by 3 bases and 1 base, with 8 bases remaining between them. CDR3: CASSSGGSNQPQHF. DNA for the CDR3: TGTGCCAGCAGCTCAGGTGGCAGCAATCAGCCCCAGCATTTT. Filled out from reference TRBV5-6 and TRBJ1-5, the complete variable domain reads DAGVTQSPTHLIKTRGQQVTLRCSPKSGHDTVSWYQQALGQGPQFIFQYYEEEERQRGNFPDRFSGHQFPNYSSELNVNALLLGDSALYLCASSSGGSNQPQHFGDGTRLSIL.

The chain joins TRBV6-2 or TRBV6-3 to TRBJ2-5; 11 bases align to TRBD2. The junction had 5 bases not matched to a gene; V was cut back by 0 bases and J by 2 bases. The germline V gene encodes CDR1 MNHEY and CDR2 SVGEGT. The CDR3 is 17 amino acids. The CDR3: CASSYSLTSGIQETQYF. CDR3 nucleotides: TGTGCCAGCAGTTACTCGTTGACTAGCGGGATTCAAGAGACCCAGTACTTC.

This clone was observed once. J is TRBJ1-2 and V is TRBV29-1; unclear D gene. The CDR3 runs to 11 residues. Germline lookup yields CDR1 SQVTM and CDR2 ANQGSEA. Between the trimmed V and J ends, which lost 5 bases and 7 bases, there was a span of 11 bases. CDR3 DNA sequence: TGCAGCGTTTTAGCTGCGGTTGGCTACACCTTC. Translation gives CSVLAAVGYTF.

The chain links TRBV24-1 to TRBJ2-3; 9 bases match TRBD1. The V segment lost 7 bases and the J segment 5 bases; nucleotides outside the gene matches: 3. Germline CDR1 and CDR2: KGHDR and SFDVKD. The CDR3 is 13 residues long. For the CDR3, the DNA is TGTGCCACCAGAGGACAGGGGCGAGATACGCAGTATTTT. This sequence encodes CATRGQGRDTQYF.

The chain combines TRBV7-2 with TRBJ1-5, with D unclear. The CDR3 is made up of 16 amino acids. The germline gives CDR1 SGHTA, CDR2 FQGNSA. The V gene lost 2 bases and the J gene lost 1 base, with 12 bases spanning the gap. The CDR3 region has the DNA TGTGCCAGCAGCTTACGCACCGGGAGCAGCAATCAGCCCCAGCATTTT. This translates into CASSLRTGSSNQPQHF.

This chain links TRBV3-1 (or the pseudogene TRBV3-2) with TRBJ2-7; 8 bases match TRBD1. With 4 bases clipped from V and 0 bases from J, the junction kept 5 bases outside the gene matches. Germline-derived CDR1 and CDR2 are LGHDT and YNNKEL (reference sequence). The CDR3 extends over 15 amino acids. In nucleotides, the CDR3 is TGTGCCAGCAGCCGAGGAACAGGGGGCTCCTACGAGCAGTACTTC. Residues: CASSRGTGGSYEQYF.

The rearrangement uses TRBV5-6 and TRBJ1-4; perhaps TRBD1 as D (6 bases). The CDR3 is 15 amino acids. CDR1 and CDR2 from the germline V gene are SGHDT and YYEEEE. Deletions cut 0 bases from V and 8 bases from J, with 14 bases between. The CDR3 bases are TGTGCCAGCAGCTTGGCAGGCGGGGGCAACGAAAAACTGTTTTTT. As protein: CASSLAGGGNEKLFF.

V is TRBV13 and J is TRBJ1-1; 7 bases are shared with TRBD1. CDR1 and CDR2 from the germline V gene are PRHDT and FYEKMQ (reference sequence). Unmatched junction bases numbered 9, after V lost 4 bases and J lost 7 bases. This CDR3 is built from 14 residues. CDR3 sequence (DNA): TGTGCCAGCAGCTCCTCAGGGGGAGGGGGTGAAGCTTTCTTT. Protein: CASSSSGGGGEAFF.

The chain has TRBV18 and TRBJ2-2; 9 bases are shared with TRBD2. The CDR3 spans 17 residues. CDR1 is KGHSH, CDR2 LQKENI, per germline. V shed 3 bases, J shed 3 bases, and the junction held 8 bases outside the gene matches. CDR3 nucleotide sequence: TGTGCCAGCTCACCTCCGGGACTAGCAGATTACACCGGGGAGCTGTTTTTT. Translation: CASSPPGLADYTGELFF.